This passage covers 3 T cell receptor beta chains from one sample sequenced in a study of blood T cell repertoires in COVID-19. TCRdb's table, derived via immunoSEQ multiplex PCR, lists solely in-frame clones and lacks some. The table records almost 90,000 clones, roughly 88% of them present only once. Sequenced sample: peripheral blood. The source is an elderly man with acute or convalescent COVID-19.

V gene TRBV25-1 combines with J gene TRBJ2-7; possibly TRBD2 for D (7 bases). This CDR3 is 14 amino acids long. CDR1 is MGHDK, CDR2 SYGVNS, per germline. The V end lost 2 bases, the J end lost 3 bases, and 11 bases lay between the germline ends. CDR3 amino acids: CASSEGGGFYEQYF. For the CDR3, the DNA is TGTGCCAGCAGTGAAGGCGGGGGCTTCTACGAGCAGTACTTC.

The rearrangement links TRBV4-3 to TRBJ1-2; possible D gene TRBD1, 6 bases. CDR3 length: 16 amino acids. The V gene's germline CDR1 is LGHNA and CDR2 YSLEER. V was pared by 0 bases and J by 4 bases, with 15 bases between. CDR3 DNA sequence: TGCGCCAGCAGCCAAGATCGGGGGGGGCGCGCCTATGGCTACACCTTC. It yields the protein CASSQDRGGRAYGYTF.

The rearrangement joins TRBV5-1 to TRBJ2-1; TRBD1 matches 10 bases. From germline, CDR1 is SGHRS and CDR2 YFSETQ. The CDR3 covers 17 residues. V lost 4 bases, J lost 0 bases, and 7 bases stayed unmatched. The CDR3 bases are TGCGCCAGCAGCCCGGACAGGGGGTCGGGCTCCTACAATGAGCAGTTCTTC. Its protein product is CASSPDRGSGSYNEQFF.